This T cell receptor (beta chain) was sequenced in a study of T cells in Graves' hyperthyroidism and ophthalmopathy. General study points: The model identified upcoming ophthalmopathy a median 6.5 months ahead of onset. Separating ophthalmopathy from stable hyperthyroidism was achieved by a 13 V-J model. Blood also held most thyroid clonotypes expanded beyond 0.001.

The V end was cut by 0 bases, the J end by 8 bases, with 16 bases between. CDR1 and CDR2 (germline): LNHNV, YYDKDF (reference sequence). The CDR3 contains 15 residues. This clonotype was picked up a small number of times. Antigen specificity is unknown. TCR beta CDR3 sequences were amplified from RNA transcripts. In the first-round RT-PCR of the TCR CDR3, the HTBI primer set was used. Each CDR3 protein gets one entry after TCRdb re-called the multiplex PCR reads with MiXCR. The table includes 380,000 or so distinct CDR3 sequences, around an eighth detected once. Orbital computed tomography, thyroid ultrasound, serum thyroxine and TRAb, and clinical symptoms together informed the diagnoses.

This TCR was sampled from a man younger than 45 with Graves' hyperthyroidism that later progressed to Graves' ophthalmopathy. Input material: blood. The chain recombines TRBV15 with TRBJ1-2; D ambiguous. The CDR3 protein is CATSRDFDYPKGYTF. For the CDR3, the DNA is TGTGCCACCAGCAGAGACTTTGATTACCCCAAAGGCTACACCTTC.